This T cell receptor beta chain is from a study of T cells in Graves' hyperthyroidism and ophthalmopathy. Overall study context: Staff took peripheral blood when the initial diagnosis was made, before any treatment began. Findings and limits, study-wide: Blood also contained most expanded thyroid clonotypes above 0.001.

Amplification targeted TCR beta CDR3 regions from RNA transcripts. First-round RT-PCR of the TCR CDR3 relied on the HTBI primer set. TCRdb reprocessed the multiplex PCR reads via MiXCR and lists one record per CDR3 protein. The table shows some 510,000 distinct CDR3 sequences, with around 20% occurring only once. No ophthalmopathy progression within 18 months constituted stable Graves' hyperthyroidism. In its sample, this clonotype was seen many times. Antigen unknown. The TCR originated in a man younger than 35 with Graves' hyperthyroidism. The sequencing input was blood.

CDR3 DNA: TGTGCCAGCAGTGCCTGGGACATGGGCCACACCGGGGAGCTGTTTTTT. It codes for CASSAWDMGHTGELFF. This sequence joins TRBV28 and TRBJ2-2; a possible D gene is TRBD1 (6 bases). Germline V lookup: CDR1 MDHEN, CDR2 SYDVKM. V was clipped by 5 bases and J by 3 bases, with 16 bases between them. The CDR3 runs 16 residues.